These 26 T cell receptor beta chains share one sample of origin, sequenced in a study of cytomegalovirus exposure and HLA in healthy donors. Use of 60 Vbeta and 13 Jbeta primers characterized the PCR. The method was immunoSEQ multiplex PCR; TCRdb's version includes in-frame clones alone and lacks a portion of them. This sample's clone table lists roughly 75,000 clones. Source material: PBMCs. These receptors were collected from a middle-aged man in good health and CMV-seronegative.

The chain is built from TRBV5-6 and TRBJ2-4; D ambiguous. The CDR3 is 15 amino acids. Trimming cost V 0 bases and J 0 bases, with 7 bases left between them. CDR1 and CDR2 from the germline V gene are SGHDT and YYEEEE. CDR3 protein: CASSLVRLAKNIQYF. Here the CDR3 DNA reads TGTGCCAGCAGCTTGGTCAGACTAGCCAAAAACATTCAGTACTTC.

For the CDR3, the DNA is TGTGCCTGGACCCCCCAGTCGGGTGGCTACACCTTC. Translated, it gives CAWTPQSGGYTF. The J gene is TRBJ1-2, the V gene TRBV30; D is undetermined. Looked up from germline, CDR1 is GTSNPN and CDR2 is SVGIG (reference sequence). This CDR3 contains 12 residues. Trimming removed 4 bases from V and 7 bases from J, with 13 bases in between. Using reference TRBV30 and TRBJ1-2 for the parts outside the CDR3, the full variable domain is SQTIHQWPATLVQPVGSPLSLECTVEGTSNPNLYWYRQAAGRGLQLLFYSVGIGQISSEVPQNLSASRPQDRQFILSSKKLLLSDSGFYLCAWTPQSGGYTFGSGTRLTVV.

CDR3 bases: TGTGCCAGCAGTACGGACAGGGGGGGCTACGAGCAGTACTTC. Translating gives CASSTDRGGYEQYF. The chain links TRBV6-5 to TRBJ2-7; TRBD1 aligns across 10 bases. CDR1 and CDR2 (germline): MNHEY, SVGAGI. This CDR3 has 14 amino acids. The V segment lost 5 bases and the J segment 3 bases; nucleotides outside the gene matches: 4.

The rearrangement joins TRBV6-5 to TRBJ1-4, with TRBD1 as a possible D gene (5 bases). Germline V gene data show CDR1 as MNHEY and CDR2 as SVGAGI. This CDR3 has 14 residues. V lost 6 bases to trimming and J lost 6 bases, with 14 bases between them. CDR3 sequence (DNA): TGTGCCAGCAGCCCGGGGGTCGGGTATGAAAAACTGTTTTTT. It codes for CASSPGVGYEKLFF.

The chain couples TRBV28 to TRBJ2-2, with TRBD2 identical over 14 bases. This CDR3 has 16 residues. Germline V lookup: CDR1 MDHEN, CDR2 SYDVKM. V lost 3 bases, J lost 8 bases, and 5 bases stayed unmatched. CDR3 coding DNA: TGTGCCAGCAGTTTGCGACTAGCGGGAGGGCCGGGGGAGCTGTTTTTT. The encoded protein is CASSLRLAGGPGELFF.

The gene calls are TRBV7-6 and TRBJ1-6; TRBD1 agrees at 8 bases. Looked up from germline, CDR1 is SGHVS and CDR2 is FNYEAQ. V lost 5 bases and J lost 3; bases outside the gene matches: 12. The CDR3 sequence is 18 residues long. This CDR3 reads CASSPSPDRGDYNSPLHF. The CDR3 bases are TGTGCCAGCAGCCCGTCTCCTGACAGGGGCGACTATAATTCACCCCTCCACTTT.

The V call is TRBV7-2, the J call TRBJ2-7, with TRBD1 as a possible D gene (5 bases). The germline gives CDR1 SGHTA, CDR2 FQGNSA. Trimming took off 1 base at V and 2 bases at J, with 9 bases between the two ends. The CDR3 runs 14 residues. The CDR3: CASSLVTATYEQYF. DNA of the CDR3: TGTGCCAGCAGCTTAGTGACAGCCACCTACGAGCAGTACTTC.

Of note for this clone: It is unclear where the CDR3 begins or ends on the DNA, so no DNA is shown, and the CDR3 is as TCRdb lists it. This chain links TRBV2 with TRBJ2-6; the table gives TRBD2 as D, unverified against the DNA. Germline lookup yields CDR1 SNHLY and CDR2 FYNNEI. The CDR3 contains 18 residues when both ends are counted. The CDR3 spells CASILGGVRGIEANVLTF.

J is TRBJ1-4 and V is TRBV5-1; possible D gene TRBD1, 6 bases. V was clipped by 3 bases and J by 8 bases, with 20 bases between them. The CDR3 length is 16 residues. Germline loops: CDR1 SGHRS, CDR2 YFSETQ. In DNA, the CDR3 is TGCGCCAGCAGCTGGACGGGACAAGCCCTTTTGGAAAAACTGTTTTTT. Translation: CASSWTGQALLEKLFF. Drawing the rest from reference TRBV5-1 and TRBJ1-4, the complete variable domain is KAGVTQTPRYLIKTRGQQVTLSCSPISGHRSVSWYQQTPGQGLQFLFEYFSETQRNKGNFPGRFSGRQFSNSRSEMNVSTLELGDSALYLCASSWTGQALLEKLFFGSGTQLSVL.

The genes are TRBV15 and TRBJ2-7, with D possibly TRBD2 on 7 matching bases. Trimming took off 1 base at V and 6 bases at J, with 13 bases between the two ends. CDR3 length equals 14 residues. Germline assignment: CDR1 LNHNV and CDR2 YYDKDF (reference sequence). For the CDR3, the DNA is TGTGCCACCAGCAGAGTGACCCGGGGGGCCGAGCAGTACTTC. Its protein product is CATSRVTRGAEQYF.

The genes are TRBV27 and TRBJ2-7; TRBD1 matches 9 bases. J was trimmed by 0 bases and V by 6 bases; bases with no gene match: 9. The CDR3 consists of 16 residues. Germline V gene lookup returns CDR1 MNHEY and CDR2 SMNVEV (reference sequence). CDR3 sequence: CASRAGTGILSYEQYF. DNA for the CDR3: TGTGCCAGCAGGGCCGGGACAGGGATACTCTCCTACGAGCAGTACTTC.

The CDR3: CASSQDPVQGSEKLFF. The CDR3 DNA reads TGCGCCAGCAGCCAAGATCCCGTACAGGGGTCTGAAAAACTGTTTTTT. The chain is built from TRBV4-1 and TRBJ1-4, with 7 bases fitting TRBD1. CDR1 is MGHRA and CDR2 is YSYEKL in the germline V gene. Unmatched junction bases numbered 8, after V lost 0 bases and J lost 7 bases. This CDR3 spans 16 amino acids.

The CDR3 is CASSTRDYGTDTQYF. In nucleotides, the CDR3 is TGTGCCAGTAGTACCCGGGACTATGGCACAGATACGCAGTATTTT. The chain is built from TRBV19 and TRBJ2-3, with TRBD2 matching over 7 bases. V trimming: 4 bases; J trimming: 1 base; junction bases outside the gene matches: 5. The CDR3 has 15 residues. Germline V lookup: CDR1 LNHDA, CDR2 SQIVND (reference sequence). Full variable domain (missing parts from reference TRBV19 and TRBJ2-3): DGGITQSPKYLFRKEGQNVTLSCEQNLNHDAMYWYRQDPGQGLRLIYYSQIVNDFQKGDIAEGYSVSREKKESFPLTVTSAQKNPTAFYLCASSTRDYGTDTQYFGPGTRLTVL.

The rearrangement links TRBV5-1 to TRBJ1-1; the D is unclear. CDR3 size: 13 residues. Trimming shortened V by 2 bases and J by 4 bases, and 9 bases separated the two germline ends. CDR1 is SGHRS, CDR2 YFSETQ, per germline. CDR3 in DNA: TGCGCCAGCAGCTTAACAAGTGTCACTGAAGCTTTCTTT. Translated, it gives CASSLTSVTEAFF.

V and J are TRBV6-6 and TRBJ1-2; 9 nucleotides agree with TRBD1. Germline CDR1 MNHNY, CDR2 SVGAGI (reference sequence). The CDR3 contains 15 residues. The trim removed 4 bases at V and 7 bases at J, leaving 10 bases unmatched. The CDR3 nucleotides read TGTGCCAGCAGTTTAACAAACAGGGGGCGGAGTGGCTACACCTTC. This codes for CASSLTNRGRSGYTF.

V is TRBV14 and J is TRBJ1-5; D is unclear. The CDR3 covers 12 residues. Trimming removed 6 bases from V and 6 bases from J, with 9 bases in between. The germline CDR1 and CDR2 sequences are SGHDN and FVKESK. CDR3 DNA sequence: TGTGCCAGCAGTCTAGCAGGTCAGCCCCAGCATTTT. This translates into CASSLAGQPQHF.

This chain links TRBV5-1 with TRBJ2-7, with TRBD2 matching over 9 bases. Germline assignment: CDR1 SGHRS and CDR2 YFSETQ. The junction had 6 bases not matched to a gene; V was cut back by 0 bases and J by 5 bases. The CDR3 runs to 15 residues. The CDR3 sequence: CASSLDSGSFNEQYF. The DNA for the CDR3 is TGCGCCAGCAGCTTGGATAGCGGGAGTTTCAACGAGCAGTACTTC.

This chain links TRBV28 with TRBJ2-7, with D possibly matching TRBD1 (6 bases). The CDR3 spans 14 residues. Trimming left V 3 bases short and J 2 bases short, with 11 bases between. The V gene's germline CDR1 is MDHEN and CDR2 SYDVKM. In nucleotides, the CDR3 is TGTGCCAGCAGTTTTTTGAGGGACACCTACGAGCAGTACTTC. It encodes CASSFLRDTYEQYF.

The J gene is TRBJ2-1, the V gene TRBV4-3, with D perhaps TRBD2 (5 bases). V was trimmed by 0 bases and J by 4 bases, leaving 16 bases between them. Germline V lookup: CDR1 LGHNA, CDR2 YSLEER. This CDR3 is built from 17 residues. The CDR3 DNA follows: TGCGCCAGCAGCCAAGATAAAGCGGTCCTGAGGTACAATGAGCAGTTCTTC. Translation gives CASSQDKAVLRYNEQFF.

This sequence joins TRBV5-1 and TRBJ1-5, with TRBD1 matching 8 bases. V shed 4 bases and J 2 bases; nucleotides not matched to a gene: 2. CDR3 length: 14 residues. Germline values: CDR1 SGHRS, CDR2 YFSETQ. DNA of the CDR3: TGCGCCAGCAGCCCGGACAGGGGCAATCAGCCCCAGCATTTT. It is translated as CASSPDRGNQPQHF.

A note on this clone: The sample holds other DNA sequences that translate to the same CDR3. V gene TRBV7-9 combines with J gene TRBJ2-7; TRBD1 aligns across 11 bases. The CDR3 spans 14 residues. The germline CDR1 and CDR2 sequences are SEHNR and FQNEAQ (reference sequence). The V and J ends lost 5 bases and 4 bases, in that order; junction bases with no gene match: 4. The CDR3 spells CASSPRDRGYEQYF. CDR3 bases: TGTGCCAGCAGCCCCCGGGACAGGGGGTACGAGCAGTACTTC.

V usage is TRBV27 and J usage is TRBJ2-3; tentatively, D is TRBD1 (6 bases). The CDR3 length is 15 residues. Germline CDR1 MNHEY, CDR2 SMNVEV (reference sequence). The ends were cut back, 4 bases at V and 0 bases at J, with 11 bases in the middle. The CDR3 spells CASSWLGQSTDTQYF. The CDR3 DNA follows: TGTGCCAGCAGTTGGCTCGGACAGAGCACAGATACGCAGTATTTT.

This chain joins TRBV19 and TRBJ2-7; 8 bases line up with TRBD2. The germline V gene encodes CDR1 LNHDA and CDR2 SQIVND (reference sequence). This CDR3 comprises 16 residues. The V segment lost 5 bases and the J segment 2 bases; nucleotides outside the gene matches: 11. The CDR3 DNA reads as TGTGCCAGTAGTGCAGCCGGGACTAGGATCCCCTACGAGCAGTACTTC. Its protein is CASSAAGTRIPYEQYF.

The chain recombines TRBV5-1 with TRBJ2-1; 7 bases map to TRBD1. This CDR3 contains 14 residues. CDR1 and CDR2 from the germline V gene are SGHRS and YFSETQ. V dropped 5 bases and J dropped 6; count of bases not matched to a gene: 8. The CDR3 DNA reads as TGCGCCAGCAGACAACAGGGGTCGGGCAATGAGCAGTTCTTC. Translating gives CASRQQGSGNEQFF.

The rearrangement joins TRBV7-6 to TRBJ2-1; D ambiguous. In germline, CDR1 is SGHVS, CDR2 FNYEAQ. The CDR3 spans 13 residues. Trimming pared 6 bases from V and 6 bases from J, leaving 12 bases between. As DNA, the CDR3 is TGTGCCAGCAGTAGTCAGGTTGGCAATGAGCAGTTCTTC. This sequence encodes CASSSQVGNEQFF.

The genes are TRBV27 and TRBJ1-2; D is possibly TRBD1 (6 bases). CDR1 is MNHEY, CDR2 SMNVEV, per germline (reference sequence). Trimming shortened V by 2 bases and J by 7 bases, and 14 bases separated the two germline ends. The CDR3 has 14 amino acids. CDR3 protein: CASSLNRVQGGYTF. As DNA, the CDR3 is TGTGCCAGCAGTTTAAACAGGGTCCAAGGTGGCTACACCTTC.